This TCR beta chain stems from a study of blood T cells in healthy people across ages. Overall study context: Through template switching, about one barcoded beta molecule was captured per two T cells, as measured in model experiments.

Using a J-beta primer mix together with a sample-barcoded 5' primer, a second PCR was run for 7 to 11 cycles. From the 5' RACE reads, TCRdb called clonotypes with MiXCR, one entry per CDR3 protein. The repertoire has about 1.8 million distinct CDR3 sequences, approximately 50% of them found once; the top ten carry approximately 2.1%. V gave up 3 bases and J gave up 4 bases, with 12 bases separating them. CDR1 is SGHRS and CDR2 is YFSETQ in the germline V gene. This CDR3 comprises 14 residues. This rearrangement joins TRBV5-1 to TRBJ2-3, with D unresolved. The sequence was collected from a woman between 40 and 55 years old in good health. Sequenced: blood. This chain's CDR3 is CASSSSGGPDTQYF. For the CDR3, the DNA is TGCGCCAGCAGCTCCTCGGGCGGCCCAGATACGCAGTATTTT.